The clone carrying this T cell receptor beta chain has a count of ten or more. MiXCR was run by TCRdb on the 5' RACE reads, yielding one entry per CDR3 protein. The data hold almost 65,000 distinct CDR3 sequences, with 4.9% observed a single time. The CDR3 contains 15 residues. V was pared by 2 bases and J by 7 bases, with 8 bases of the junction left unmatched. Germline V gene sequence: CDR1 SGHRS, CDR2 YFSETQ. The sample belongs to a study of early T cells in non-severe SARS-CoV-2 infection. This receptor was obtained from an adult who was a healthcare worker with PCR-confirmed SARS-CoV-2 infection or an uninfected control (not recorded which). Sequenced: whole blood. V is TRBV5-1 and J is TRBJ2-2, with 7 bases that match TRBD2. The CDR3 nucleotides read TGCGCCAGCAGCTTCTCTAGCGGCTGGGACGGGGAGCTGTTTTTT. Encoded protein: CASSFSSGWDGELFF.